These T cell receptor beta chains were read from a single sample in a study of T cells after yellow fever vaccination. TCRdb redid the calling of the 5' RACE reads with MiXCR, one entry per CDR3 protein. The sample records hundreds of thousands of distinct CDR3 sequences, about 12% being singletons. Here the sequenced sample was CD4+ T cells sorted from PBMCs, taken 15 days after the yellow fever booster vaccination. All receptors come from a man aged 18 to 30 who received the YFV17D yellow fever vaccine. CDR3s include the opening cysteine and the closing phenylalanine or tryptophan. Fields, in order: clone size, J gene, D gene, V gene, CDR3 DNA, CDR3 protein. The D gene is left open where the match is weak. The size entry is marked missing in some rows and otherwise reads once, few, many or a size class.

>few|TRBJ1-4|NA|TRBV4-1
TGCGCCAGCAGCCAACAAGACAGGCTTCTTAATGAAAAACTGTTTTTT
CASSQQDRLLNEKLFF
>NA|TRBJ2-2|NA|TRBV27
TGTGCCAGCACCTTACTGGGGGTCGGCGGGGAGCTGTTTTTT
CASTLLGVGGELFF
>many|TRBJ2-7|TRBD1|TRBV29-1
TGCAGCGTCCAGACAGGGGGAACGTATCCCAGTGACGAGCAGTACTTC
CSVQTGGTYPSDEQYF
>NA|TRBJ2-1|NA|TRBV9
TGTGCCAGCAGCTTGACTAGTGGCAATGAGCAGTTCTTC
CASSLTSGNEQFF
>NA|TRBJ1-2|TRBD1|TRBV20-1
TGCAGTGCTACCACCGGGACAGTCTATGGCTACACCTTC
CSATTGTVYGYTF
>few|TRBJ1-3|NA|TRBV7-2
TGTGCCAGCAGCTTAGGATCGGGGACTGGAAACACCATATATTTT
CASSLGSGTGNTIYF
>few|TRBJ1-4|NA|TRBV6-5
TGTGCCAGCAGTTACTCGAGAAGACCACCGCGGGAAAAACTGTTTTTT
CASSYSRRPPREKLFF
>NA|TRBJ1-2|NA|TRBV18
TGTGCCAGCTCACCAAACGTGGATGGCTACACCTTC
CASSPNVDGYTF
>many|TRBJ1-4|NA|TRBV9
TGTGCCAGCAGCCCCTCAGTTGCAACTAATGAAAAACTGTTTTTT
CASSPSVATNEKLFF
>few|TRBJ2-3|TRBD2|TRBV5-4
TGTGCCAGCAGCTTGAAACTAGCGGGGGGGCAAGATACGCAGTATTTT
CASSLKLAGGQDTQYF
>few|TRBJ2-1|NA|TRBV20-1
TGCAGTGCTAGGCTGGGGAATGAGCAGTTCTTC
CSARLGNEQFF
>NA|TRBJ2-2|NA|TRBV7-9
TGTGCCAGCAGCCCCCAGGGGATTGTAACCGGGGAGCTGTTTTTT
CASSPQGIVTGELFF
>once|TRBJ1-2|TRBD1|TRBV25-1
TGTGCCAGCAGTGCCATTCATACAGGGGGCGGCTACACCTTC
CASSAIHTGGGYTF
>NA|TRBJ1-1|TRBD1|TRBV7-2
TGTGCCAGCAGCTTAACAGGGGGGAAGGCTGAAGCTTTCTTT
CASSLTGGKAEAFF
>few|TRBJ1-5|TRBD1|TRBV5-1
TGCGCCAGCAGCTTGCAGGGGGAGCAGCCCCAGCATTTT
CASSLQGEQPQHF
>NA|TRBJ2-7|TRBD1|TRBV20-1
TGCAGTGCTAGACCGGGACAGGGCCCCTACGAGCAGTACTTC
CSARPGQGPYEQYF
>many|TRBJ2-7|NA|TRBV20-1
TGCAGTGCTAGAGATTCAAGGGGCTACGGTGAGCAGTACTTC
CSARDSRGYGEQYF
>NA|TRBJ2-1|NA|TRBV20-1
TGCAGTGCTAGAGATTTGGGCCAGGACCCCGAAAAAAACAATGAGCAGTTCTTC
CSARDLGQDPEKNNEQFF
>NA|TRBJ2-3|NA|TRBV6-5
TGTGCCAGCAGCCTTGGGGGGGGCCGGGTCACAGATACGCAGTATTTT
CASSLGGGRVTDTQYF
>few|TRBJ1-6|NA|TRBV28
TGTGCCAGCAGTTTAACCCTCTCTACCCTCCACTTT
CASSLTLSTLHF
>NA|TRBJ1-2|NA|TRBV9
TGTGCCAGCAGCCCCAGATCGGGACAAGGGCCTGGCGGCTACACCTTC
CASSPRSGQGPGGYTF
>NA|TRBJ1-6|TRBD1|TRBV20-1
TGCAGTGCTGCCCGCTCAACAGGGGAAGTGGCACCCCTCCACTTT
CSAARSTGEVAPLHF
>few|TRBJ2-3|NA|TRBV9
TGTGCCAGCAGCGGCCCCTCGGGGGACTGGATCTTAGATACGCAGTATTTT
CASSGPSGDWILDTQYF
>NA|TRBJ1-5|TRBD1|TRBV10-3
TGTGCCATCACCCAGGACAGGGGGCAGCCCCAGCATTTT
CAITQDRGQPQHF
>many|TRBJ1-2|NA|TRBV12-3/TRBV12-4
TGTGCCAGCAGTCCCACAGAGTACTATGGCTACACCTTC
CASSPTEYYGYTF
>NA|TRBJ2-4|NA|TRBV6-2/TRBV6-3
TGTGCCAGCAGTTCCGGGTCGGTGGACATTCAGTACTTC
CASSSGSVDIQYF
>NA|TRBJ2-2|NA|TRBV10-3
TGTGCCACCCGGACCAGTGGCACCGGGGAGCTGTTTTTT
CATRTSGTGELFF
>few|TRBJ2-1|NA|TRBV7-6
TGTGCCAGCAGCTTAACTAGCAACTCCTACAATGAGCAGTTCTTC
CASSLTSNSYNEQFF
>NA|TRBJ2-7|NA|TRBV6-2/TRBV6-3
TGTGCCAGCAGGGGCTACCCTTACGAGCAGTACTTC
CASRGYPYEQYF
>few|TRBJ1-5|NA|TRBV6-2/TRBV6-3
TGTGCCAGCCGAGATCTAGAGCAGCCCCAGCATTTT
CASRDLEQPQHF
>NA|TRBJ2-2|TRBD2|TRBV7-3
TGTGCCAGCAGCTTATCCGGGACTAGCGGGGGATACACCGGGGAGCTGTTTTTT
CASSLSGTSGGYTGELFF
>NA|TRBJ2-6|NA|TRBV29-1
TGCAGCGCCTACGACCCTCCTGGGGCCAACGTCCTGACTTTC
CSAYDPPGANVLTF
>NA|TRBJ2-7|NA|TRBV7-2
TGTGCCAGCAGCTTAGCCGGACCCGCCGGATACGAGCAGTACTTC
CASSLAGPAGYEQYF
>few|TRBJ1-1|NA|TRBV29-1
TGCAGCGCGGACATCTTGAACACTGAAGCTTTCTTT
CSADILNTEAFF
>few|TRBJ1-4|NA|TRBV4-1
TGCGCCAGCAGCCGGCAGTTTGGAAAACTGTTTTTT
CASSRQFGKLFF
>many|TRBJ1-6|NA|TRBV18
TGTGCCAGCTCACCACGGGCCTCCCAGACTGGTTCACCCCTCCACTTT
CASSPRASQTGSPLHF